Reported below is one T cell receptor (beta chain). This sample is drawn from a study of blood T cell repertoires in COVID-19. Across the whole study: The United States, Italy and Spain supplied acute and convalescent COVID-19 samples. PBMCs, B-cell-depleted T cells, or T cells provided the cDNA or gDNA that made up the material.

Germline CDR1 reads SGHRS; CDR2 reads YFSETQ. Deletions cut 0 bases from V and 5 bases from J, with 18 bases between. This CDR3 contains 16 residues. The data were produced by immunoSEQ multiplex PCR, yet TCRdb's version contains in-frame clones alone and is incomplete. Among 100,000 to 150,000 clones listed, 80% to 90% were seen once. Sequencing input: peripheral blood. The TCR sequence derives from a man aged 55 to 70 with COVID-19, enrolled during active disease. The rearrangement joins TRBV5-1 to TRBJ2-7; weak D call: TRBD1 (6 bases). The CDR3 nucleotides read TGCGCCAGCAGCTTGGACCCTGGGGGCTTTTCCGACGAGCAGTACTTC. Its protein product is CASSLDPGGFSDEQYF.